A selection of T cell receptor beta chains follows, all from one sample in a study of human T cells and chemical hapten exposure. Each CDR3 protein gets one entry after TCRdb re-called the RACE reads with MiXCR. The sample includes about 180,000 distinct CDR3 sequences, approximately 31% of them seen just once. The sample here was whole blood, taken in connection with sensitization to the hapten diphenylcyclopropenone (DPC). Every receptor here comes from a young woman with alopecia areata. Some clones in this sample may be carry-over from other donors' samples. Both conserved end residues are part of each CDR3. A D gene is named only where the DNA matches it firmly. The size of a clone is reported for some rows only, either as once, few or many, or as a class for expanded clones.

v_call	d_call	clone_size	j_call	cdr3_nt	cdr3_aa
TRBV2	-	-	TRBJ2-1	TGTGCCAGCAGTGAAGCGCTTCTGCTAAATGAGCAGTTCTTC	CASSEALLLNEQFF
TRBV29-1	TRBD1	-	TRBJ1-1	TGCAGCGGATCTACAGGGGCCAACACTGAAGCTTTCTTT	CSGSTGANTEAFF
TRBV28	-	-	TRBJ1-6	TGTGCCAGCAGTTTATACTTAGGGCGGGTGGGGGACCGATATTCACCCCTCCACTTT	CASSLYLGRVGDRYSPLHF
TRBV28	-	-	TRBJ1-1	TGTGCCAGCAGTTTGCGGCGAGCATTGAACACTGAAGCTTTCTTT	CASSLRRALNTEAFF
TRBV10-2	-	-	TRBJ2-5	TGCGCCAGCAGCCGGGACCTTCTTCGAGAGACCCAGTACTTC	CASSRDLLRETQYF
TRBV4-3	TRBD1	many	TRBJ2-7	TGCGCCAGCAGCCAGACGACAGGGGGCTACGAGCAGTACTTC	CASSQTTGGYEQYF
TRBV7-9	TRBD1	-	TRBJ2-5	TGTGCCAGCAGCTTACGGAAGACAGGGACCCAAGAGACCCAGTACTTC	CASSLRKTGTQETQYF
TRBV28	-	-	TRBJ2-2	TGTGCCAGCAACTACTGGGACGGGGAGCTGTTTTTT	CASNYWDGELFF
TRBV20-1	TRBD2	-	TRBJ2-7	TGCAGTGCAAAGGAAACGGGGGGATCCTCCTACGAGCAGTACTTC	CSAKETGGSSYEQYF
TRBV4-1	-	-	TRBJ1-4	TGCGCCAGCAGCCAAGGACCGGGAGAAAAACTGTTTTTT	CASSQGPGEKLFF
TRBV7-2	-	-	TRBJ2-4	TGTGCCAGCAGCTTTATGGGCGAAAACATTCAGTACTTC	CASSFMGENIQYF
TRBV5-8	TRBD1	-	TRBJ2-6	TGTGCCAGCGTCTTACCGGGACAGACCTCTGGGGCCAACGTCCTGACTTTC	CASVLPGQTSGANVLTF
TRBV6-2/TRBV6-3	-	-	TRBJ2-1	TGTGCCAGCAGTTTCCGGGACGGAGCCTACAATGAGCAGTTCTTC	CASSFRDGAYNEQFF
TRBV5-4	TRBD1	-	TRBJ2-7	TGTGCCAGCAGCTTGGGTTTGAGGGGGCCCCAAGACTACGAGCAGTACTTC	CASSLGLRGPQDYEQYF
TRBV12-3/TRBV12-4	-	-	TRBJ2-3	TGTGCCAGCAGCCGGAGAGTGGTGGGGCTCACAGATACGCAGTATTTT	CASSRRVVGLTDTQYF
TRBV5-6	-	-	TRBJ1-5	TGTGCCAGCAGCTTCCGGACACTGAATCAGCCCCAGCATTTT	CASSFRTLNQPQHF
TRBV28	-	-	TRBJ2-7	TGTGCCAGCAGTTTACGGCAATTGGGATCCTACGAGCAGTACTTC	CASSLRQLGSYEQYF
TRBV29-1	-	few	TRBJ1-1	TGCAGCGTTGGAGGCTTGGGCACTGAAGCTTTCTTT	CSVGGLGTEAFF
TRBV20-1	-	-	TRBJ2-1	TGCAGTGCTAGAGATCGGTTTGACTACTACAATGAGCAGTTCTTC	CSARDRFDYYNEQFF
TRBV3-1	-	few	TRBJ1-1	TGTGCCAGCAGCCAAGATCGAGGAGGGGGTAACTTGAACACTGAAGCTTTCTTT	CASSQDRGGGNLNTEAFF
TRBV29-1	-	-	TRBJ2-1	TGCAGCGTTGAAGAGGTATCCGTCAATGAGCAGTTCTTC	CSVEEVSVNEQFF
TRBV5-8	TRBD2	few	TRBJ2-5	TGTGCCAGCAGCTGGGGACTAGAGGGGACCCAGTACTTC	CASSWGLEGTQYF
TRBV28	-	-	TRBJ1-2	TGTGCCAGCAGGCCACAGACCTATGGCTACACCTTC	CASRPQTYGYTF
TRBV6-5	-	-	TRBJ1-1	TGTGCCAGCAGCCAACGGACAGTCTCTTTGAGCACTGAAGCTTTCTTT	CASSQRTVSLSTEAFF
TRBV2	TRBD2	few	TRBJ2-7	TGTGCCAGCAAAGTGGCTAGCGGGAGCACGGGGCAGTACTTC	CASKVASGSTGQYF
TRBV4-1	TRBD1	-	TRBJ1-6	TGCGCCAGCAGCCTTGGACAGGGGTTCGGCTCACCCCTCCACTTT	CASSLGQGFGSPLHF
TRBV4-2	TRBD2	-	TRBJ2-7	TGTGCCAGCAGCCAAGATACTAGCGGGAACTACGAGCAGTACTTC	CASSQDTSGNYEQYF